This is a list of T cell receptor beta chains from one sample in a study of blood T cell repertoires in COVID-19. The assay was immunoSEQ multiplex PCR, and TCRdb's table has in-frame clones only and misses some. The data hold 350,000 to 450,000 clones, with 80% to 90% observed a single time. The sequenced material came from peripheral blood. These TCRs come from a woman aged 60-70 years with COVID-19, enrolled during active disease. Each CDR3 is given with its conserved first and last residue. The D gene is left open where the match is weak. Size tells how often a clone was seen (once, few, many) or the class of an expanded clone, and some rows leave it out.

DNA	CDR3	J	V	size	D
TGTGCCAGCAGCGGGACAGGGAACAATGAGCAGTTCTTC	CASSGTGNNEQFF	TRBJ2-1	TRBV12-3/TRBV12-4	NA	TRBD1
TGTGCCAGCAGTCCCCGGGGGGTGGATGGCTACACCTTC	CASSPRGVDGYTF	TRBJ1-2	TRBV6-6	once	NA
TGTGCCAGTAGTTCTTACCTGACTCGCGGGACCCGACAGGAAAAACTGTTTTTT	CASSSYLTRGTRQEKLFF	TRBJ1-4	TRBV19	NA	NA
TGTGCCAGCAGAGGGGATTCCTACGAGCAGTACTTC	CASRGDSYEQYF	TRBJ2-7	TRBV27	NA	NA
TGTGCCTGGAGGGGGGCCGGGGGGTCACCCCTCCACTTT	CAWRGAGGSPLHF	TRBJ1-6	TRBV30	NA	NA
TGTGCCTCCCAGGCACCGAGCTATGGCTACACCTTC	CASQAPSYGYTF	TRBJ1-2	TRBV25-1	NA	NA
TGTGCCAGCACCTACTCATCCGGGACACGGTGCTCCTACAATGAGCAGTTCTTC	CASTYSSGTRCSYNEQFF	TRBJ2-1	TRBV21-1	NA	NA
TGTGCCAGCATATCCCATGGAGGAGAGACCCAGTACTTC	CASISHGGETQYF	TRBJ2-5	TRBV3-1/TRBV3-2	NA	NA
TGTGCCAGTAGTATGTCAGGGGGCAATTCACCCCTCCACTTT	CASSMSGGNSPLHF	TRBJ1-6	TRBV19	NA	TRBD1
TGTGCCAGCAGTTACCGGACATACAATAATTCACCCCTCCACTTT	CASSYRTYNNSPLHF	TRBJ1-6	TRBV2	NA	NA
TGTGCCAGCAGCCCTGGCGCGGGGGCTCTAGGAAACACCATATATTTT	CASSPGAGALGNTIYF	TRBJ1-3	TRBV7-9	NA	NA
TGTGCCAGTAGTATTTTCTCGGGGGAGGTTAGCAATCAGCCCCAGCATTTT	CASSIFSGEVSNQPQHF	TRBJ1-5	TRBV19	NA	NA
TGTGCCAGCATGGGGGAGGTCTCTGGGGCCAACGTCCTGACTTTC	CASMGEVSGANVLTF	TRBJ2-6	TRBV6-6	NA	NA
TGTGCCATCAGGACGACAGGGGCAGAGACCCAGTACTTC	CAIRTTGAETQYF	TRBJ2-5	TRBV10-3	once	TRBD1
TGTGCCAGCAGTTTCCCGACAGGGTCGGGCCAGCCCCAGCATTTT	CASSFPTGSGQPQHF	TRBJ1-5	TRBV6-2/TRBV6-3	NA	TRBD1
TGTGCCAGCAGCTTTTGGGCGAACACTGAAGCTTTCTTT	CASSFWANTEAFF	TRBJ1-1	TRBV7-9	NA	NA
TGTGCCAGCAGTTACACAGGGAACTATGGCTACACCTTC	CASSYTGNYGYTF	TRBJ1-2	TRBV6-5	NA	NA
TGTGCCAGCAGTGAAGCGGGGGGGCTAACCTACGAGCAGTACTTC	CASSEAGGLTYEQYF	TRBJ2-7	TRBV6-1	NA	NA
TGTGCTAGTGGTTTCGTAGTGGACAGGAACACTGAAGCTTTCTTT	CASGFVVDRNTEAFF	TRBJ1-1	TRBV12-5	few	NA
TGTGCCAGCAGCTGGGGGACAGGGGGCAGTGGCTACACCTTC	CASSWGTGGSGYTF	TRBJ1-2	TRBV5-5	NA	TRBD1
TGTGCCAGCAGCCAAGATCGTGGGGACTCGCGACTCAATGAGCAGTTCTTC	CASSQDRGDSRLNEQFF	TRBJ2-1	TRBV4-2	NA	NA
TGTGCCAGCAGCTTCACAGGGATCCCTGGAAACACCATATATTTT	CASSFTGIPGNTIYF	TRBJ1-3	TRBV7-3	NA	NA
TGTGCCAGCTCACCACTTAAGGGAGGAAACACCGGGGAGCTGTTTTTT	CASSPLKGGNTGELFF	TRBJ2-2	TRBV18	NA	NA
TGTGCTAGTGGTTTAGGTCCCCGGGGGAGGTATAGGCCTGAAGCTTTCTTT	CASGLGPRGRYRPEAFF	TRBJ1-1	TRBV12-5	NA	NA
TGTGCCAGCAGCTTGGAATCCACTAGCGGGGGTTACACAGATACGCAGTATTTT	CASSLESTSGGYTDTQYF	TRBJ2-3	TRBV5-6	NA	TRBD2
TGTGCCAGCAGCTTGGGACAAGCCCGGACTGAAGCTTTCTTT	CASSLGQARTEAFF	TRBJ1-1	TRBV7-3	NA	NA
TGTGCCAGCAGCTCACCGGGTAAGTCGTGGGGCTACACCTTC	CASSSPGKSWGYTF	TRBJ1-2	TRBV5-6	NA	NA
TGTGCCAGCAGCTCCCGCGGGGGGCATTCGGGGAATCAGCCCCAGCATTTT	CASSSRGGHSGNQPQHF	TRBJ1-5	TRBV11-3	NA	NA
TGTGCCAGCAGCTCCCAAGCGTACACTGAAGCTTTCTTT	CASSSQAYTEAFF	TRBJ1-1	TRBV7-9	NA	NA
TGTGCCTGGAGCCCGAGACAGGCCCACTATGGCTACACCTTC	CAWSPRQAHYGYTF	TRBJ1-2	TRBV30	NA	NA
TGCAGCGTTGAAACAGCGGGGGGAGAAGAGACCCAGTACTTC	CSVETAGGEETQYF	TRBJ2-5	TRBV29-1	once	TRBD2
TGTGCCAGCAGCCTAAACAGGGGGCGGGCTGAAGCTTTCTTT	CASSLNRGRAEAFF	TRBJ1-1	TRBV3-1/TRBV3-2	NA	TRBD1
TGTGCCAGCAGCTTTTGGACAGGGAACACCGGGGAGCTGTTTTTT	CASSFWTGNTGELFF	TRBJ2-2	TRBV5-4	NA	TRBD1
TGTGCCAGCAGCTTAGGCCTCCGTCAGGGCTATGGCTACACCTTC	CASSLGLRQGYGYTF	TRBJ1-2	TRBV7-8	NA	NA
TGTGCCAGCAGCGGCGGGACAGGGTCTTTGGATGAGCAGTTCTTC	CASSGGTGSLDEQFF	TRBJ2-1	TRBV5-4	NA	TRBD1
TGTGCCAGCTCGTGGGGCGGGGCAGGGGAGCTGTTTTTT	CASSWGGAGELFF	TRBJ2-2	TRBV7-3	NA	NA
TGTGCCAGCAGTGTGAGGGGGCTCAAGGAAAAACTGTTTTTT	CASSVRGLKEKLFF	TRBJ1-4	TRBV2	NA	TRBD1
TGTGCCAGCAGTGACTACAGGGGGACCCTGAACACTGAAGCTTTCTTT	CASSDYRGTLNTEAFF	TRBJ1-1	TRBV2	NA	TRBD1
TGTGCCATCGCCGTAGTAGGGGGCCCTAATCAGCCCCAGCATTTT	CAIAVVGGPNQPQHF	TRBJ1-5	TRBV6-5	few	TRBD1
TGTGCCAGCAGTTATTCAGCGGCGCCCTCACCCCTCCACTTT	CASSYSAAPSPLHF	TRBJ1-6	TRBV6-5	NA	NA
TGTGCCAGCAGCTTAGATAGGGGGCCCGGGACCGGGGAGCTGTTTTTT	CASSLDRGPGTGELFF	TRBJ2-2	TRBV7-7	NA	TRBD1
TGTGCCAGCACCCCAGCGGGGGGGAGGAATGAGCAGTTCTTC	CASTPAGGRNEQFF	TRBJ2-1	TRBV6-5	NA	TRBD2
TGTGCCAGCAGTACAACCCAGGGATTCTATGGCTACACCTTC	CASSTTQGFYGYTF	TRBJ1-2	TRBV6-5	NA	NA
TGTGCCATCAGTGAACCAGGGGGAGCCCTCCATGGAGCTTTCTTT	CAISEPGGALHGAFF	TRBJ1-1	TRBV10-3	NA	TRBD1
TGTGCCAGCAGCTCCCTTTTCGGGAGGGTCAACAATGAGCAGTTCTTC	CASSSLFGRVNNEQFF	TRBJ2-1	TRBV11-2	NA	TRBD2
TGTGCCAGCAGTGAGGACAGGGTTAGACACAATCAGCCCCAGCATTTT	CASSEDRVRHNQPQHF	TRBJ1-5	TRBV6-8	once	TRBD1
TGTGCCAGCAGCAAAACGACGGGTTTAAACACTGAAGCTTTCTTT	CASSKTTGLNTEAFF	TRBJ1-1	TRBV3-1/TRBV3-2	once	NA
TGCAGCGTTGACCCGGACAGGGGCGTTTCAGATACGCAGTATTTT	CSVDPDRGVSDTQYF	TRBJ2-3	TRBV29-1	NA	TRBD1
TGTGCCAGCAGCATGATGGGTTGGGGCAGCAATCAGCCCCAGCATTTT	CASSMMGWGSNQPQHF	TRBJ1-5	TRBV5-6	few	NA